This T cell receptor beta chain was found in a study of shared clonotypes between healthy human individuals. Study details: The plates for each donor numbered three CD4 naive, three CD4 memory, two CD8 naive and one CD8 memory.

Concerning this clone itself: As yet, its antigen is unknown.

The CDR3 is 14 amino acids. J gave up 3 bases and V 5 bases, and 4 bases lay outside the gene matches. Germline CDR1 and CDR2: SGHTA and FQGNSA. In the sorted-subset replicate PCRs, around 0.2 ug DNA, 30,000 or so T cell genomes, was used. TCRdb keeps only in-frame clones here, not all; method: immunoSEQ multiplex PCR. The sample lists 2.5 million or so clones; roughly nine tenths were seen once. Study outcomes and limitations: Represented diversity, genetic and exposure-history alike, was limited by few donors. A reduction in generation probabilities was seen for non-shared clonotypes relative to those shared by all four donors.

This chain links TRBV7-2 with TRBJ2-3; 8 bases agree with TRBD2. This receptor was taken from a man aged 18 to 35 in good health. Sequenced material: naive CD4+ T cells sorted from blood. The subset is: CD45RA+ positively selected. The CDR3 is CASSPIAGTDTQYF. DNA of the CDR3: TGTGCCAGCAGCCCAATAGCGGGAACAGATACGCAGTATTTT.